The 23 T cell receptor beta chains below come from one sample, sequenced in a study of cytomegalovirus exposure and HLA in healthy donors. PCR primers comprised 60 Vbeta and 13 Jbeta primers. TCRdb's table, derived via immunoSEQ multiplex PCR, lists solely in-frame clones and lacks some. Of roughly 92,000 clones in the sample, over 70% are singletons; the top ten hold about a third. The sequencing input was PBMCs. These receptors were collected from a man aged 45-60 years in good health and CMV-seropositive.

The chain carries TRBV5-1 and TRBJ1-6; D perhaps matches TRBD1 (6 bases). This CDR3 is built from 16 residues. The germline V gene has CDR1 SGHRS and CDR2 YFSETQ. V was clipped by 5 bases and J by 10 bases, with 22 bases between them. CDR3 loop: CASRPGDNPVNSPLHF. The CDR3, as DNA: TGCGCCAGCAGGCCCGGGGACAATCCAGTTAACTCACCCCTCCACTTT.

The chain recombines TRBV5-5 with TRBJ2-1; a weak D match, TRBD2 (6 bases). The CDR3 loop spans 16 amino acids. The germline V gene encodes CDR1 SGHKS and CDR2 YYEKEE (reference sequence). V was cut by 4 bases and J by 6 bases, with 20 bases left in between. CDR3 protein: CASSPRLVLNVNEQFF. For the CDR3, the DNA is TGTGCCAGCAGCCCGCGACTAGTTCTTAATGTCAATGAGCAGTTCTTC.

The chain joins TRBV7-2 to TRBJ1-2, with 7 bases lining up with TRBD1. This CDR3 region has 15 residues. V gave up 1 base and J gave up 5 bases; unmatched junction bases: 7. In germline, CDR1 is SGHTA, CDR2 FQGNSA. The CDR3 DNA is TGTGCCAGCAGCTTAGAAGGGACAGTCGGGTATGGCTACACCTTC. Protein sequence: CASSLEGTVGYGYTF.

This sequence joins TRBV29-1 and TRBJ2-2; D might be TRBD1 (6 bases). The CDR3 extends over 16 amino acids. Trimming cost V 7 bases and J 1 base, with 19 bases left between them. Germline assignment: CDR1 SQVTM and CDR2 ANQGSEA. The DNA of the CDR3 is TGCAGCGGCCTAGGACCGGGCAGGGGGAACACCGGGGAGCTGTTTTTT. Amino acids: CSGLGPGRGNTGELFF.

The chain links TRBV7-6 to TRBJ2-3; D is possibly TRBD2 (6 bases). The CDR3 has 15 residues. In germline, CDR1 is SGHVS, CDR2 FNYEAQ. Trimming took 3 bases from V and 2 from J, leaving 12 bases between them. This CDR3 reads CASSFSGHATDTQYF. The CDR3 DNA follows: TGTGCCAGCAGCTTCAGCGGGCACGCCACAGATACGCAGTATTTT.

This clone was seen a few times. The chain employs TRBV6-1 and TRBJ2-4; D gene ambiguous. In germline, CDR1 is MNHNS, CDR2 SASEGT. This CDR3 contains 13 residues. V lost 2 bases, J lost 10 bases, and 12 bases lay in between. Here the CDR3 DNA reads TGTGCCAGCAGTGAATCCGGCGTCGGGATTCAGTACTTC. Translated: CASSESGVGIQYF.

V gene TRBV18 combines with J gene TRBJ1-1, with 7 bases matching TRBD1. The CDR3 runs to 14 residues. CDR1 KGHSH and CDR2 LQKENI come from the germline V gene. Trimming removed 4 bases from V and 4 bases from J; junction bases left unmatched: 6. CDR3 in amino acids: CASSRGTDLTEAFF. The CDR3 region has the DNA TGTGCCAGCTCACGCGGGACAGATCTCACTGAAGCTTTCTTT.

The V and J genes are TRBV11-3 and TRBJ2-1, with a tentative D call TRBD1 (5 bases). There are 14 residues in the CDR3. The germline CDR1 and CDR2 sequences are SGHNT and YENEEA. Trimming pared 4 bases from V and 5 bases from J, leaving 12 bases between. CDR3 protein: CASSSPQGNNEQFF. CDR3 DNA: TGTGCCAGCAGCTCCCCCCAGGGCAACAATGAGCAGTTCTTC. Full variable domain (rest looked up from reference TRBV11-3 and TRBJ2-1): EAGVVQSPRYKIIEKKQPVAFWCNPISGHNTLYWYLQNLGQGPELLIRYENEEAVDDSQLPKDRFSAERLKGVDSTLKIQPAELGDSAVYLCASSSPQGNNEQFFGPGTRLTVL.

The chain couples TRBV14 to TRBJ2-2; unclear D gene. V shed 2 bases and J shed 3 bases, with 10 bases lying between them. CDR1 SGHDN and CDR2 FVKESK come from the germline V gene. The CDR3 consists of 15 residues. The CDR3 DNA reads TGTGCCAGCAGCCAAAAGACACCGGACACCGGGGAGCTGTTTTTT. This gives the protein CASSQKTPDTGELFF. The entire variable domain, with the rest obtained from reference TRBV14 and TRBJ2-2, is as follows: EAGVTQFPSHSVIEKGQTVTLRCDPISGHDNLYWYRRVMGKEIKFLLHFVKESKQDESGMPNNRFLAERTGGTYSTLKVQPAELEDSGVYFCASSQKTPDTGELFFGEGSRLTVL.

The chain employs TRBV11-2 and TRBJ1-1; TRBD1 might be the D (5 bases). The CDR3 spans 14 residues. Germline lookup yields CDR1 SGHAT and CDR2 FQNNGV. V was pared by 5 bases and J by 3 bases, with 13 bases between. The CDR3 reads CASSPRVQDTEAFF. The DNA of the CDR3 is TGTGCCAGCAGCCCCAGGGTGCAGGACACTGAAGCTTTCTTT.

This chain uses TRBV5-1 with TRBJ2-1; 9 bases map to TRBD2. CDR3 length: 20 amino acids. Trimming at V came to 3 bases and at J to 4 bases, leaving 20 bases not matched to a gene. From germline, CDR1 is SGHRS and CDR2 YFSETQ. The CDR3 DNA sequence: TGCGCCAGCAGCTCCATCACGCGGCGGGAGGGCGATTCTCCATACAATGAGCAGTTCTTC. Protein product: CASSSITRREGDSPYNEQFF.

This chain connects TRBV30 to TRBJ2-7, with 8 positions matching TRBD1. Per the germline V gene, CDR1 is GTSNPN and CDR2 is SVGIG (reference sequence). Trimming at V came to 4 bases and at J to 0 bases, leaving 5 bases not matched to a gene. The CDR3 length is 14 residues. Here the CDR3 DNA reads TGTGCCTGGACAAGGGACAGGTTCTCCTACGAGCAGTACTTC. Encoded protein: CAWTRDRFSYEQYF.

This clone was seen once. This chain connects TRBV7-6 to TRBJ2-1; TRBD2 matches 9 bases. CDR3 length: 15 residues. With 1 base clipped from V and 5 bases from J, the junction kept 3 bases outside the gene matches. Germline CDR1 is SGHVS and CDR2 is FNYEAQ. CDR3 amino acids: CASSLGAGGDNEQFF. CDR3 nucleotide sequence: TGTGCCAGCAGCTTAGGCGCGGGGGGGGACAATGAGCAGTTCTTC.

The V and J genes are TRBV5-4 and TRBJ2-7, with 14 bases lining up with TRBD2. CDR1 and CDR2 (germline): SGHNT, YYREEE (reference sequence). This CDR3 comprises 15 residues. Trimming at V came to 5 bases and at J to 3 bases, leaving 4 bases not matched to a gene. The DNA of the CDR3 is TGTGCCAGCAGGCCGGGACTAGCGGGAGACTACGAGCAGTACTTC. It yields the protein CASRPGLAGDYEQYF.

Written as DNA, the CDR3 is TGTGCCAGCAGATTAGAGAGGACAGGGTTTACCGGGGAGCTGTTTTTT. Amino acids: CASRLERTGFTGELFF. The V gene is TRBV27, the J gene TRBJ2-2, with TRBD1 matching 8 bases. The germline V gene has CDR1 MNHEY and CDR2 SMNVEV (reference sequence). The CDR3 is made up of 16 amino acids. Unmatched junction bases numbered 11, after V lost 6 bases and J lost 5 bases.

The V gene is TRBV27, the J gene TRBJ2-7; a weak D match, TRBD2 (5 bases). From germline, CDR1 is MNHEY and CDR2 SMNVEV (reference sequence). V lost 6 bases and J 3 bases, leaving 18 bases between the germline ends. CDR3 length: 15 residues. The CDR3 spells CASSQGGFGDYEQYF. CDR3 sequence (DNA): TGTGCCAGCAGCCAAGGAGGTTTCGGAGACTACGAGCAGTACTTC.

V gene TRBV23-1 combines with J gene TRBJ1-1; D is unresolved. TRBV23-1 falls under the ORF class, with uncertain function. The CDR3 loop spans 16 amino acids. V lost 0 bases and J 1 base, leaving 12 bases between the germline ends. The CDR3 DNA reads as TGCGCCAGCAGTCAATCTGGGCCCCGGGAGAACACTGAAGCTTTCTTT. It is translated as CASSQSGPRENTEAFF.

This clone was seen a handful of times. At one boundary the junction diverges from the germline segment, which might be a read error. The chain employs TRBV10-3 and TRBJ2-6; a possible D gene is TRBD2 (7 bases). There are 16 residues in the CDR3. CDR1 and CDR2 (germline): ENHRY, SYGVKD. The CDR3 coding sequence is TGTGCCATCAGTCCTTCGGGGGGCTCTGGGGCCAACGGCCTGACTTTC. Protein: CAISPSGGSGANGLTF.

In nucleotides, the CDR3 is TGTGCCAGCAGTTTAACCCCGGCGGCAGCCATCGTTGAGCAGTTCTTC. It specifies CASSLTPAAAIVEQFF. The rearrangement links TRBV27 to TRBJ2-1; D unclear. V lost 2 bases, J lost 9 bases, and 20 bases lay in between. Germline loops: CDR1 MNHEY, CDR2 SMNVEV (reference sequence). The CDR3 extends over 16 amino acids.

The gene calls are TRBV27 and TRBJ2-7; weak D call: TRBD1 (6 bases). The V gene's germline CDR1 is MNHEY and CDR2 SMNVEV (reference sequence). V lost 6 bases, J lost 5 bases, and 17 bases lay in between. CDR3 size: 14 residues. CDR3 coding DNA: TGTGCCAGCAGCCCCGAATCCAGGGGTAACGAGCAGTACTTC. Translation gives CASSPESRGNEQYF.

The rearrangement joins TRBV11-2 to TRBJ1-1; D not resolved. Between the trimmed V and J ends, which lost 5 bases and 10 bases, there was a span of 14 bases. In germline, CDR1 is SGHAT, CDR2 FQNNGV. This CDR3 spans 12 amino acids. CDR3 DNA sequence: TGTGCCAGCAGCCTAGGGAGTTTTGGAGCTTTCTTT. It codes for CASSLGSFGAFF. Combining the CDR3 with reference TRBV11-2 and TRBJ1-1 gives the whole variable domain EAGVAQSPRYKIIEKRQSVAFWCNPISGHATLYWYQQILGQGPKLLIQFQNNGVVDDSQLPKDRFSAERLKGVDSTLKIQPAKLEDSAVYLCASSLGSFGAFFGQGTRLTVV.

This sequence joins TRBV30 and TRBJ2-3; 8 nucleotides align to TRBD2. The CDR3 is 14 residues long. V lost 5 bases, J lost 5 bases, and 9 bases stayed unmatched. Per germline, CDR1 GTSNPN and CDR2 SVGIG (reference sequence). The CDR3 sequence is CAWQRERAGDTQYF. The CDR3 DNA reads as TGTGCCTGGCAGCGGGAGAGGGCAGGAGATACGCAGTATTTT.

This chain uses TRBV7-2 with TRBJ2-3; 7 positions agree with TRBD1. The CDR3 has 17 amino acids. Germline lookup yields CDR1 SGHTA and CDR2 FQGNSA. The V gene end was trimmed by 1 base and the J gene end by 1 base; junction bases not matched to a gene: 8. This CDR3 reads CASSLVSLGTGTDTQYF. DNA of the CDR3: TGTGCCAGCAGCTTAGTTAGTTTGGGGACAGGCACAGATACGCAGTATTTT.